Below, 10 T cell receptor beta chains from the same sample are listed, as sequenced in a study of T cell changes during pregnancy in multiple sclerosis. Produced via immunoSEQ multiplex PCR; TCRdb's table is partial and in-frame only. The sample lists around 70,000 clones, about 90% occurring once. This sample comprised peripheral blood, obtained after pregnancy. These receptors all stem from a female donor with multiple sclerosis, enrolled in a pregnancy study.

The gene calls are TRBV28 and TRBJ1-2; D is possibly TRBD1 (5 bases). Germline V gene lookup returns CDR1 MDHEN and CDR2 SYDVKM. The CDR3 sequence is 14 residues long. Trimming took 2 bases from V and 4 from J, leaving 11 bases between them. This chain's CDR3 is CASSLGGGSYGYTF. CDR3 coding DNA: TGTGCCAGCAGTTTAGGGGGGGGGAGCTATGGCTACACCTTC.

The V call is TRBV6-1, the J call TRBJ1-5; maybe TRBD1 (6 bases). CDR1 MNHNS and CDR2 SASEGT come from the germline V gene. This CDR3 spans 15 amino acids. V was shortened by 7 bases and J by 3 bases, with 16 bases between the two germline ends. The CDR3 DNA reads TGTGCCAGCACTCGGGACACCAGAAACAATCAGCCCCAGCATTTT. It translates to CASTRDTRNNQPQHF.

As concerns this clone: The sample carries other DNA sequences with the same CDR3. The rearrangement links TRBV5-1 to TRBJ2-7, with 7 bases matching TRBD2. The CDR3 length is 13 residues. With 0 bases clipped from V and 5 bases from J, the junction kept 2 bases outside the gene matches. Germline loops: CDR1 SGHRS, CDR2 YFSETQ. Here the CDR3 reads CASSLAGGHEQYF. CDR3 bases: TGCGCCAGCAGCTTGGCGGGAGGTCACGAGCAGTACTTC.

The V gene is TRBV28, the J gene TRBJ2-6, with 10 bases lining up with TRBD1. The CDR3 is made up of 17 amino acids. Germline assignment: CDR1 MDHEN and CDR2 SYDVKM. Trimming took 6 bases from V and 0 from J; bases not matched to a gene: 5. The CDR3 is CASSRDRGLSGANVLTF. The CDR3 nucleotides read TGTGCCAGCAGCCGGGACAGGGGTCTCTCTGGGGCCAACGTCCTGACTTTC.

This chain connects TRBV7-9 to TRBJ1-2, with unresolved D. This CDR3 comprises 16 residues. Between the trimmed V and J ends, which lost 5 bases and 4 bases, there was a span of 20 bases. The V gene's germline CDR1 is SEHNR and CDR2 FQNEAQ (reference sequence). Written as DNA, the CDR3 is TGTGCCAGCAGCCCCCTCTTGACTTTTCTCCTCTATGGCTACACCTTC. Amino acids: CASSPLLTFLLYGYTF. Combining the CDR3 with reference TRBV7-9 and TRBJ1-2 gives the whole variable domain DTGVSQNPRHKITKRGQNVTFRCDPISEHNRLYWYRQTLGQGPEFLTYFQNEAQLEKSRLLSDRFSAERPKGSFSTLEIQRTEQGDSAMYLCASSPLLTFLLYGYTFGSGTRLTVV.

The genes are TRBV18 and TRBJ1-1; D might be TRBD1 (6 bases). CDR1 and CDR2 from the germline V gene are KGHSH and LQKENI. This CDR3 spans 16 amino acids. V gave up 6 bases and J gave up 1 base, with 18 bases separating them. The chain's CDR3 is CASSVPEKGGNTEAFF. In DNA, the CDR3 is TGTGCCAGCTCGGTACCGGAGAAAGGGGGGAACACTGAAGCTTTCTTT.

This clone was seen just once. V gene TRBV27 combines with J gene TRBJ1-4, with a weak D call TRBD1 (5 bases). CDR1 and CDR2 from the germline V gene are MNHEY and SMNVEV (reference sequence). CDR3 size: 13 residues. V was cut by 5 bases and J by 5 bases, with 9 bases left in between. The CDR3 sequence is CASSPRQNEKLFF. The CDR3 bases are TGTGCCAGCAGTCCGAGACAGAATGAAAAACTGTTTTTT.

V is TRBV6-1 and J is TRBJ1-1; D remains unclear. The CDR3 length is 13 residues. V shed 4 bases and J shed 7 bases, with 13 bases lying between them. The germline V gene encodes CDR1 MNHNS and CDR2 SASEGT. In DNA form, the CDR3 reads TGTGCCAGCAGTGGACCACGAAGCGGTGAAGCTTTCTTT. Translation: CASSGPRSGEAFF.

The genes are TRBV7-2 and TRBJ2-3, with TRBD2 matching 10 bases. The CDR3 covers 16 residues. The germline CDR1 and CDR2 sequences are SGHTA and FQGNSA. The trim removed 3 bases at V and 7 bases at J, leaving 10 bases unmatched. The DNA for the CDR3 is TGTGCCAGCAGCTTGTCTTTAGCGGGAGGTCGATATACGCAGTATTTT. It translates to CASSLSLAGGRYTQYF.

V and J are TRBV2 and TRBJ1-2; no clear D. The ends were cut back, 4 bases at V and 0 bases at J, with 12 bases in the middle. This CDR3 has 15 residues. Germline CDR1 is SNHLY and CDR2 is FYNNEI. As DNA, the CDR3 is TGTGCCAGCAGTGGTTCCGGTCTAGCTAACTATGGCTACACCTTC. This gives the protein CASSGSGLANYGYTF.